What follows are 23 T cell receptor beta chains derived from one specimen sequenced in a study of metastatic and nonmetastatic thyroid tumors. No treatment had been given to any patient before thyroid surgery. TCRdb re-clonotyped the PCR reads through MiXCR. The repertoire consists of roughly 4,500 clones, with roughly 37% occurring once and the leading ten covering roughly 23%. Sequences were obtained from tumor tissue. The receptors here all came from a male donor with papillary thyroid cancer or a benign thyroid nodule (not recorded which). Some clones in this sample may be carry-over from other donors' samples.

The V call is TRBV20-1, the J call TRBJ1-1, with D maybe TRBD1 (6 bases). Deletions cut 5 bases from V and 2 bases from J, with 15 bases between. The CDR3 consists of 14 residues. Germline lookup yields CDR1 DFQATT and CDR2 SNEGSKA (reference sequence). The CDR3 nucleotides are TGCAGTGCTTATTTGACAGGACGTAACACTGAAGCTTTCTTT. Translation: CSAYLTGRNTEAFF.

This clone has only a few counts. This chain connects TRBV28 to TRBJ2-7; TRBD2 matches at 7 bases. The V gene's germline CDR1 is MDHEN and CDR2 SYDVKM. The CDR3 sequence is 14 residues long. V trimming: 6 bases; J trimming: 2 bases; junction bases outside the gene matches: 7. CDR3 protein: CASRRGTGPYEQYF. CDR3 coding DNA: TGTGCCAGCAGGCGGGGGACGGGCCCCTACGAGCAGTACTTC.

This clone appeared a few times. V gene TRBV28 combines with J gene TRBJ2-7; 10 bases agree with TRBD2. With V trimmed by 8 bases and J by 7 bases, 5 bases remained unmatched. Germline V lookup: CDR1 MDHEN, CDR2 SYDVKM. This CDR3 is 12 amino acids long. The CDR3 DNA sequence: TGTGCCAGCTCCGCTAGCGGGAGAGAGCAGTACTTC. This gives the protein CASSASGREQYF.

This clone was detected a few times. V is TRBV6-1 and J is TRBJ2-2; D is perhaps TRBD1 (5 bases). Germline CDR1 reads MNHNS; CDR2 reads SASEGT. Trimming stripped 5 bases from V and 2 bases from J, with 15 bases between. CDR3 length: 16 amino acids. The CDR3 nucleotides are TGTGCCAGCAGTCCCCAGGGTGGGGTCAACACCGGGGAGCTGTTTTTT. Residues: CASSPQGGVNTGELFF.

The chain joins TRBV24-1 to TRBJ1-1; D perhaps matches TRBD1 (5 bases). The CDR3 is 11 residues long. Germline loops: CDR1 KGHDR, CDR2 SFDVKD. Trimming took off 10 bases at V and 4 bases at J, with 9 bases between the two ends. The CDR3 DNA reads as TGTGCCACTAGCGGGGGCACTGAAGCTTTCTTT. Encoded protein: CATSGGTEAFF.

The chain combines TRBV3-1 with TRBJ2-5, with D possibly being TRBD1 or TRBD2 (5 bases each). V was cut by 10 bases and J by 4 bases, with 16 bases left in between. There are 13 residues in the CDR3. Looked up from germline, CDR1 is LGHDT and CDR2 is YNNKEL (reference sequence). The CDR3 here is CATLAWGRETQYF. The CDR3 DNA reads as TGTGCCACGTTAGCGTGGGGACGAGAGACCCAGTACTTC.

This clone was recorded a few times. This chain uses TRBV19 with TRBJ1-5; 7 bases match TRBD1. The CDR3 is made up of 14 amino acids. The V segment lost 8 bases and the J segment 9 bases; nucleotides outside the gene matches: 13. Germline loops: CDR1 LNHDA, CDR2 SQIVND (reference sequence). The chain's CDR3 is CASETLQGYGPQHF. DNA for the CDR3: TGTGCCAGTGAAACCTTACAGGGGTATGGGCCCCAGCATTTT.

The gene calls are TRBV7-8 and TRBJ2-7, with 14 bases fitting TRBD2. With V trimmed by 3 bases and J by 2 bases, 9 bases remained unmatched. Germline-derived CDR1 and CDR2 are SGHVS and FQNEAQ. This CDR3 is 18 amino acids long. The CDR3 DNA follows: TGTGCCAGCAGCTTTACCGGGACTAGCGGGAGCTCCGCCTACGAGCAGTACTTC. This translates into CASSFTGTSGSSAYEQYF.

This clone has just a few counts. The rearrangement links TRBV19 to TRBJ2-7; D remains ambiguous. The CDR3 contains 12 residues. The germline V gene has CDR1 LNHDA and CDR2 SQIVND (reference sequence). With 4 bases removed from V and 3 bases from J, the gap between germline ends came to 7 bases. This CDR3 is CASSSGHYEQYF. DNA of the CDR3: TGTGCCAGTAGTAGCGGCCACTACGAGCAGTACTTC. The variable domain in full, with the rest retrieved from reference TRBV19 and TRBJ2-7, is DGGITQSPKYLFRKEGQNVTLSCEQNLNHDAMYWYRQDPGQGLRLIYYSQIVNDFQKGDIAEGYSVSREKKESFPLTVTSAQKNPTAFYLCASSSGHYEQYFGPGTRLTVT.

The chain combines TRBV7-8 with TRBJ1-2, with D perhaps TRBD1 (6 bases). Per germline, CDR1 SGHVS and CDR2 FQNEAQ. Trimming removed 1 base from V and 9 bases from J, with 12 bases in between. The CDR3 extends over 13 amino acids. In nucleotides, the CDR3 is TGTGCCAGCAGCTTAGGGACAGATTATCGCTACACCTTC. Encoded protein: CASSLGTDYRYTF. Based on the CDR3 plus reference TRBV7-8 and TRBJ1-2, the full variable domain is GAGVSQSPRYKVAKRGQDVALRCDPISGHVSLFWYQQALGQGPEFLTYFQNEAQLDKSGLPSDRFFAERPEGSVSTLKIQRTQQEDSAVYLCASSLGTDYRYTFGSGTRLTVV.

This clone was observed a handful of times. V is TRBV27 and J is TRBJ2-6, with D possibly TRBD1 on 5 matching bases. CDR1 and CDR2 (germline): MNHEY, SMNVEV (reference sequence). The CDR3 sequence is 17 residues long. The V end was cut by 0 bases, the J end by 0 bases, with 9 bases between. The CDR3 is CASSLSPQVSGANVLTF. The CDR3 DNA is TGTGCCAGCAGTTTATCCCCACAGGTCTCTGGGGCCAACGTCCTGACTTTC.

This sequence joins TRBV9 and TRBJ2-1; 9 bases are shared with TRBD2. The CDR3 loop spans 16 amino acids. V trimming: 2 bases; J trimming: 6 bases; junction bases outside the gene matches: 9. Per the germline V gene, CDR1 is SGDLS and CDR2 is YYNGEE. The chain's CDR3 is CASSVAAGGLGNEQFF. The CDR3 nucleotides read TGTGCCAGCAGCGTCGCGGCGGGGGGGCTAGGCAATGAGCAGTTCTTC.

V and J are TRBV6-1 and TRBJ1-5; TRBD1 agrees at 8 bases. V was pared by 1 base and J by 7 bases, with 6 bases of the junction left unmatched. The CDR3 contains 15 residues. Germline V gene lookup returns CDR1 MNHNS and CDR2 SASEGT. The CDR3 coding sequence is TGTGCCAGCAGTGAAGTAGGGACAGGCGGACAGCCCCAGCATTTT. This sequence encodes CASSEVGTGGQPQHF.

There are a few counts of this clone. The chain is built from TRBV28 and TRBJ2-1, with D perhaps matching TRBD1 (5 bases). Trimming took 7 bases from V and 0 from J, leaving 13 bases between them. CDR3 length: 15 residues. Germline-derived CDR1 and CDR2 are MDHEN and SYDVKM. The CDR3 DNA is TGTGCCAGCAAGTCGGCAGGGTACTCCTACAATGAGCAGTTCTTC. This translates into CASKSAGYSYNEQFF.

By proportion, this clone is large. The chain employs TRBV5-1 and TRBJ2-1; D is unclear. CDR3 length equals 13 residues. Germline assignment: CDR1 SGHRS and CDR2 YFSETQ. V dropped 4 bases and J dropped 5 bases, with 10 bases sitting between them. This chain's CDR3 is CASSKDGNNEQFF. The CDR3 DNA follows: TGCGCCAGCAGCAAGGACGGCAACAATGAGCAGTTCTTC.

V is TRBV5-1 and J is TRBJ2-1, with 10 bases aligning to TRBD2. This CDR3 region has 15 residues. Trimming removed 4 bases from V and 2 bases from J; junction bases left unmatched: 3. Germline CDR1 reads SGHRS; CDR2 reads YFSETQ. The CDR3 is CASSLGTSAYNEQFF. The CDR3 nucleotides are TGCGCCAGCAGCCTTGGGACTAGCGCCTACAATGAGCAGTTCTTC.

This clone was detected a few times. This chain's CDR3 is CASSTQGVKLYNEQFF. CDR3 nucleotides: TGTGCCAGCAGTACACAGGGGGTTAAGCTCTACAATGAGCAGTTCTTC. This chain joins TRBV27 and TRBJ2-1; 8 bases map to TRBD1. CDR1 and CDR2 (germline): MNHEY, SMNVEV (reference sequence). V gave up 5 bases and J gave up 3 bases; unmatched junction bases: 9. The CDR3 loop spans 16 amino acids.

This sequence joins TRBV2 and TRBJ2-7; the D gene is possibly TRBD2 (6 bases). V shed 6 bases and J shed 3 bases, with 9 bases lying between them. Germline CDR1 is SNHLY and CDR2 is FYNNEI. The CDR3 spans 12 residues. The CDR3: CASRLAVYEQYF. The CDR3 DNA reads TGTGCCAGCAGACTAGCAGTCTACGAGCAGTACTTC.

This clone was detected a few times. V usage is TRBV6-2 or TRBV6-3 and J usage is TRBJ1-2; 7 bases are a match to TRBD1. After removal of 6 bases from V and 4 bases from J, the junction contained 5 bases not matched to a gene. The CDR3 loop spans 13 amino acids. Germline CDR1 is MNHEY and CDR2 is SVGEGT. The CDR3 nucleotides read TGTGCCAGCAGCGACAGGGCATCCTATGGCTACACCTTC. The encoded protein is CASSDRASYGYTF.

This clone was recorded once. The V call is TRBV7-3, the J call TRBJ1-1, with D uncertain. This CDR3 has 13 amino acids. V lost 6 bases and J lost 1, with 9 bases in between. The germline V gene encodes CDR1 SGHTA and CDR2 FQGTGA. The CDR3 sequence: CASSRSGNTEAFF. In DNA form, the CDR3 reads TGTGCCAGCAGTAGGAGTGGGAACACTGAAGCTTTCTTT.

V usage is TRBV6-1 and J usage is TRBJ1-6; 7 nucleotides align to TRBD1. The CDR3 is made up of 14 amino acids. The V gene's germline CDR1 is MNHNS and CDR2 SASEGT. V was clipped by 6 bases and J by 10 bases; unmatched bases: 9. CDR3 sequence: CASRGTVQHSPLHF. Written as DNA, the CDR3 is TGTGCCAGCAGGGGGACAGTGCAGCACTCACCCCTCCACTTT.

The CDR3 nucleotides are TGTGCCAGCAGCCCGCCCACAGGGGGAAACACCATATATTTT. It specifies CASSPPTGGNTIYF. The chain employs TRBV6-1 and TRBJ1-3, with D maybe TRBD1 (6 bases). This CDR3 has 14 amino acids. Trimming cost V 6 bases and J 4 bases, with 13 bases left between them. The germline CDR1 and CDR2 sequences are MNHNS and SASEGT.

On this clone itself: Sequence at one end of the junction differs from germline and may be a read error. This chain joins TRBV20-1 and TRBJ2-7, with a tentative D call TRBD2 (6 bases). Germline V gives CDR1 DFQATT, CDR2 SNEGSKA (reference sequence). The length of the CDR3 is 15 residues. As DNA, the CDR3 is TGCAGTGCTGGAGATTACAGCGGGCAGACCTACGAGCAGTACTTC. Translating gives CSAGDYSGQTYEQYF.